This passage covers 10 T cell receptor beta chains from one sample sequenced in a study of human T cells and chemical hapten exposure. MiXCR, applied by TCRdb to the RACE reads, yields one record per CDR3 protein. The sample includes some 78,000 distinct CDR3 sequences, about 8.7% seen only once; the top ten take around 1.6%. As to time point: healthy volunteer bleed at 6 weeks. The total RNA was obtained from whole blood that was not fractionated. Sequenced sample: whole blood. Receptor source: a male donor in good health. Some clones in this sample may be carry-over from other donors' samples.

J is TRBJ2-1 and V is TRBV5-4; 10 nucleotides align to TRBD2. Germline CDR1 reads SGHNT; CDR2 reads YYREEE (reference sequence). Trimming at V came to 4 bases and at J to 7 bases, leaving 8 bases not matched to a gene. The CDR3 has 15 residues. CDR3 sequence reads: CASSVGLADQNEQFF. The CDR3, as DNA: TGTGCCAGCAGCGTCGGACTAGCGGACCAGAATGAGCAGTTCTTC.

This clonotype has a handful of counts. The chain recombines TRBV27 with TRBJ1-2; 8 bases fit TRBD1. CDR3 length: 15 residues. CDR1 MNHEY and CDR2 SMNVEV come from the germline V gene (reference sequence). The V and J ends lost 3 bases and 1 base, in that order; junction bases with no gene match: 4. CDR3 residues: CASSLDREFNYGYTF. DNA for the CDR3: TGTGCCAGCAGTTTGGACAGGGAGTTTAACTATGGCTACACCTTC.

At least ten counts were recorded for this clonotype. The CDR3 coding sequence is TGTGCCAGCAGCTTTAGCGGGAGAGACGGCACAGATACGCAGTATTTT. Translation: CASSFSGRDGTDTQYF. The J gene is TRBJ2-3, the V gene TRBV11-2; 9 bases fit TRBD2. V shed 3 bases and J 1 base; nucleotides not matched to a gene: 5. The CDR3 consists of 16 residues. Germline loops: CDR1 SGHAT, CDR2 FQNNGV.

This clonotype was seen ten or more times. This rearrangement joins TRBV20-1 to TRBJ2-5, with D unresolved. Looked up from germline, CDR1 is DFQATT and CDR2 is SNEGSKA (reference sequence). The CDR3 has 13 amino acids. Trimming cost V 2 bases and J 2 bases, with 9 bases left between them. In DNA, the CDR3 is TGCAGTGCTAGACGGCAGTCTCAAGAGACCCAGTACTTC. Translation gives CSARRQSQETQYF.

V usage is TRBV5-6 and J usage is TRBJ2-7, with 8 bases identical to TRBD1. CDR1 SGHDT and CDR2 YYEEEE come from the germline V gene. CDR3 length: 15 amino acids. V lost 4 bases, J lost 6 bases, and 12 bases stayed unmatched. The CDR3 spells CASSASGTGGIEQYF. For the CDR3, the DNA is TGTGCCAGCAGCGCGTCCGGGACAGGAGGCATCGAGCAGTACTTC.

This clonotype was observed a handful of times. The chain recombines TRBV7-9 with TRBJ1-1; no firm D call. V was pared by 5 bases and J by 5 bases, with 15 bases between. CDR3 length: 14 residues. Germline V lookup: CDR1 SEHNR, CDR2 FQNEAQ (reference sequence). The DNA for the CDR3 is TGTGCCAGCAGCCTGATGGACCAAAATACTGAAGCTTTCTTT. Translated, it gives CASSLMDQNTEAFF.

This chain links TRBV6-5 with TRBJ2-5; 7 bases line up with TRBD1. CDR1 MNHEY and CDR2 SVGAGI come from the germline V gene. Trimming at V came to 5 bases and at J to 1 base, leaving 4 bases not matched to a gene. The CDR3 is made up of 14 amino acids. DNA of the CDR3: TGTGCCAGCAGTCCGAGACAGGGCCAAGAGACCCAGTACTTC. It translates to CASSPRQGQETQYF.

This clonotype was counted at least ten times. This chain joins TRBV7-6 and TRBJ2-1; a weak D match, TRBD1 (5 bases). Germline lookup yields CDR1 SGHVS and CDR2 FNYEAQ. Trimming stripped 1 base from V and 5 bases from J, with 9 bases between. This CDR3 has 14 amino acids. CDR3 DNA: TGTGCCAGCAGCTTAGGACAGTCCGACAATGAGCAGTTCTTC. Its protein is CASSLGQSDNEQFF.

This clonotype showed up many times. The chain is built from TRBV7-2 and TRBJ1-6; 8 bases are shared with TRBD1. This CDR3 comprises 17 residues. Trimming cost V 3 bases and J 9 bases; bases outside gene matches: 13. Germline-derived CDR1 and CDR2 are SGHTA and FQGNSA. The chain's CDR3 is CASSFSGGTGNSSPLHF. CDR3 in DNA: TGTGCCAGCAGCTTTAGTGGGGGGACAGGAAACTCTTCACCCCTCCACTTT.

This clonotype was observed a handful of times. The chain is built from TRBV2 and TRBJ1-1, with 7 bases aligning to TRBD1. After removal of 7 bases from V and 4 bases from J, the junction contained 6 bases not matched to a gene. This CDR3 region has 13 residues. The germline gives CDR1 SNHLY, CDR2 FYNNEI. The CDR3 nucleotides are TGTGCCAGCAAGGGGACAGTGGTCACTGAAGCTTTCTTT. This translates into CASKGTVVTEAFF.